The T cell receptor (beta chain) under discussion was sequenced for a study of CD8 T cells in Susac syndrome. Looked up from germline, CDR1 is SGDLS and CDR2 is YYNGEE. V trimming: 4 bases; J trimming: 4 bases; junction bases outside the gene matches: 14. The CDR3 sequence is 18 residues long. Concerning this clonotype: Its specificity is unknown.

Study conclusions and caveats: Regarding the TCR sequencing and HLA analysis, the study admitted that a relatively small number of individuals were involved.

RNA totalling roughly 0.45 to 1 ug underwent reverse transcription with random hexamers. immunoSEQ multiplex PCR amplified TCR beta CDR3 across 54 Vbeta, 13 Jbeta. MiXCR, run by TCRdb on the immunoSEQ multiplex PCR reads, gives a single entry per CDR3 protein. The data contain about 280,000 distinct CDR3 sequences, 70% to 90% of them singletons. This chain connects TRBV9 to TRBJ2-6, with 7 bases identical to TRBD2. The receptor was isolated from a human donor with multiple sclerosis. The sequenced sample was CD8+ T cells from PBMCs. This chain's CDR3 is CASSQSRRERAGANVLTF. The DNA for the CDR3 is TGTGCCAGCAGCCAGAGCAGGCGGGAGAGGGCCGGGGCCAACGTCCTGACTTTC.